The source of this TCR beta chain is a study of cytomegalovirus exposure and HLA in healthy donors. Separate from the 666-subject first cohort was the approximately 130-subject validation cohort, to which the donors belonged. Sequenced by immunoSEQ multiplex PCR; TCRdb stores in-frame clones only, minus some. The sample carries more than 250,000 clones, 80% to 90% recorded once. This CDR3 is built from 13 residues. Trimming removed 7 bases at V and 4 bases at J, with 11 bases between. The germline CDR1 and CDR2 sequences are MGHDK and SYGVNS. Overall study results and limits: High specificity and sensitivity for cytomegalovirus status were reported for the classifier.

Note on this clone: Its antigen is unknown.

The receptor's source is a woman in her late teens or twenties in good health and CMV-seronegative. Sequenced input: PBMCs. The rearrangement uses TRBV25-1 and TRBJ1-3, with D perhaps matching TRBD1 (6 bases). Here the CDR3 reads CASNRVGGNTIYF. CDR3 sequence (DNA): TGTGCCAGCAACAGGGTGGGGGGAAACACCATATATTTT.